A selection of T cell receptor beta chains follows, all from one sample in a study of T cell repertoires in ileal Crohn's disease. The assay was immunoSEQ multiplex PCR, and TCRdb's table has in-frame clones only and misses some. The top ten hold approximately 8% of the sample, which has several thousand clones, 84% seen once. Sample: ileal tissue. These receptors were collected from an adult with Crohn's disease. The CDR3 runs from the conserved cysteine through the conserved F or W.

TRBJ1-6,TRBV9,CASSVLENSPLHF
TRBJ1-5,TRBV2,CASSEAGGNSNQPQHF
TRBJ2-3,TRBV27,CASSLVSQGTQYF
TRBJ1-6,TRBV7-8,CASSLRDRASPLHF
TRBJ2-7,TRBV29-1,CSALRQGYEQYF
TRBJ2-6,TRBV10-3,CAISGERSGANVLTF
TRBJ2-3,TRBV6-6,CASSSNTREADTQYF
TRBJ2-3,TRBV7-9,CASSLVVTGLVHPTQYF
TRBJ1-2,TRBV11-3,CASSLGARAGFNYGYTF
TRBJ2-7,TRBV19,CASSIAPRLAGAPPYEQYF